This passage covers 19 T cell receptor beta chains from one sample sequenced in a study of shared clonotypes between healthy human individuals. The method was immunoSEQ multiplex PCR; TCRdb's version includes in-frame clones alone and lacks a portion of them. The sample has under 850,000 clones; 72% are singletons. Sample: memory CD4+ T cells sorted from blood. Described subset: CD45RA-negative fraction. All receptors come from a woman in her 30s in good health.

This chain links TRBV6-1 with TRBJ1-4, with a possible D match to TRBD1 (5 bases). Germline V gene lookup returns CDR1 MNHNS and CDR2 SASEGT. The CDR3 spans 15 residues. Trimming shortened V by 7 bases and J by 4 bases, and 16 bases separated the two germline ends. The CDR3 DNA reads TGTGCCAGCATGGGCAGTACAGGCGGTAATGAAAAACTGTTTTTT. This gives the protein CASMGSTGGNEKLFF.

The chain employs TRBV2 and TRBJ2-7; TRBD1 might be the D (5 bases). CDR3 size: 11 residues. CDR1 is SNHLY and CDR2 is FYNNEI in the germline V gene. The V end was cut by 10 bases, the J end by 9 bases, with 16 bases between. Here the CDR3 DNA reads TGTGCCATCGAAAGGGGATCACGGCAGTACTTC. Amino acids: CAIERGSRQYF.

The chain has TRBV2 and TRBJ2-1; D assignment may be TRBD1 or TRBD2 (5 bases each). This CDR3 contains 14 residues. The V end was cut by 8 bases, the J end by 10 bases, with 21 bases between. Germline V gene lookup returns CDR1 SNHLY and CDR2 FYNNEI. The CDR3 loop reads CASRGAFTPREQFF. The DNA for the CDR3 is TGTGCCAGCCGAGGGGCATTCACTCCGAGAGAGCAGTTCTTC.

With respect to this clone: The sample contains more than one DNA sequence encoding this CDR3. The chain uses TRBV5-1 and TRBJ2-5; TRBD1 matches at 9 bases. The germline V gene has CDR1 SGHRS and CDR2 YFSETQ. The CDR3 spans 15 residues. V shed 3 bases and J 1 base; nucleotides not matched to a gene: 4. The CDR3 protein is CASSWGQGLQETQYF. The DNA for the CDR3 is TGCGCCAGCAGCTGGGGACAGGGACTCCAAGAGACCCAGTACTTC.

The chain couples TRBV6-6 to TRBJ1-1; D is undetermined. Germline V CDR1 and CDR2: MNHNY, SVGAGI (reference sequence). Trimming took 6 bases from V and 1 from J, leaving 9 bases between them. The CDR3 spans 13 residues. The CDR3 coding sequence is TGTGCCAGCAGCCTCAGACAGAACACTGAAGCTTTCTTT. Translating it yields CASSLRQNTEAFF.

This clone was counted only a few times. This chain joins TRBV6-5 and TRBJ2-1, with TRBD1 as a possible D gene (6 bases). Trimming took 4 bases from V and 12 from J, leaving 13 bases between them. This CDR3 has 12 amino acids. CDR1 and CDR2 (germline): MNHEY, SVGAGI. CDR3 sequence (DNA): TGTGCCAGCAGTTTCCAGGGACAAATGCAGTTCTTC. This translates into CASSFQGQMQFF.

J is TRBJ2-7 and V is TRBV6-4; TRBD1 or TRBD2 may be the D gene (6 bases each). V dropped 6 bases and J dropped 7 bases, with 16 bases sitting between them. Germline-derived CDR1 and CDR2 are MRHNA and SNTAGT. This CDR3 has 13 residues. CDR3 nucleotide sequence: TGTGCCAGCAGCTCACAAAAGGGGGGTGAGCAGTACTTC. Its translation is CASSSQKGGEQYF.

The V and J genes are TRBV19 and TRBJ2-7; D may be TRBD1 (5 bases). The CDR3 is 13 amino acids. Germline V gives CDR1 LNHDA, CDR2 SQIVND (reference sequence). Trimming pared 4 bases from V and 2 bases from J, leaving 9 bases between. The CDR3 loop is CASSKGATYEQYF. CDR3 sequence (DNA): TGTGCCAGTAGTAAAGGGGCGACCTACGAGCAGTACTTC.

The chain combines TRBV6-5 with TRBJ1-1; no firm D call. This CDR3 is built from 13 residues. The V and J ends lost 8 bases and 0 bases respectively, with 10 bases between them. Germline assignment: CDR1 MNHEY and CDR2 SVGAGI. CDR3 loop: CASSHGLNTEAFF. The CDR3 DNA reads TGTGCCAGCTCGCACGGCCTGAACACTGAAGCTTTCTTT.

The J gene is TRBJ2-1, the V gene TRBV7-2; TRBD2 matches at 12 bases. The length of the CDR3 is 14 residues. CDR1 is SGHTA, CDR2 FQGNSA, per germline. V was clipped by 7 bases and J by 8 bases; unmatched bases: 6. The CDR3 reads CASTRLAGVYEQFF. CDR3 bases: TGTGCCAGCACGCGACTAGCGGGAGTGTATGAGCAGTTCTTC.

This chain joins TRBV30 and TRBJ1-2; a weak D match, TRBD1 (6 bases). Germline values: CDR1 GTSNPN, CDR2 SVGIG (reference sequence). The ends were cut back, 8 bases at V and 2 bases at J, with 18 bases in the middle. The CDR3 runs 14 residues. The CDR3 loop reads CALGREGGNYGYTF. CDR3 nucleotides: TGTGCCCTGGGGCGGGAAGGGGGAAACTATGGCTACACCTTC.

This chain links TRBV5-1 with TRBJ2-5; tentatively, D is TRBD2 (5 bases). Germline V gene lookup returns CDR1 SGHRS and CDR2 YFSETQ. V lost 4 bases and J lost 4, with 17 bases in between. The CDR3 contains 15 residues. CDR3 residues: CASSPLAPVRETQYF. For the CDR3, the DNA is TGCGCCAGCAGCCCGCTAGCTCCTGTCCGAGAGACCCAGTACTTC. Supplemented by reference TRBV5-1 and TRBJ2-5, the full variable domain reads KAGVTQTPRYLIKTRGQQVTLSCSPISGHRSVSWYQQTPGQGLQFLFEYFSETQRNKGNFPGRFSGRQFSNSRSEMNVSTLELGDSALYLCASSPLAPVRETQYFGPGTRLLVL.

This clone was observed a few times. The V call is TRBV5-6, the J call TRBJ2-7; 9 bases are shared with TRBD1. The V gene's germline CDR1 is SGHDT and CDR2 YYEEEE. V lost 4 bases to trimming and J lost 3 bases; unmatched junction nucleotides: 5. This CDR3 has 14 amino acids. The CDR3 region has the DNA TGTGCCAGCAGCACAACGGGACAGGGCTACGAGCAGTACTTC. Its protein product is CASSTTGQGYEQYF.

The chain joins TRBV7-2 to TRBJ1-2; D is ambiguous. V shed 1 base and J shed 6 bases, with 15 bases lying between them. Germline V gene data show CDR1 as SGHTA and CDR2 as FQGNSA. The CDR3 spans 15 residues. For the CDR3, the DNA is TGTGCCAGCAGCTTAGAGTCTTTAGGGTTCGATGGCTACACCTTC. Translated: CASSLESLGFDGYTF. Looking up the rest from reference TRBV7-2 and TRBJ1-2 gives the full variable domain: GAGVSQSPSNKVTEKGKDVELRCDPISGHTALYWYRQSLGQGLEFLIYFQGNSAPDKSGLPSDRFSAERTGGSVSTLTIQRTQQEDSAVYLCASSLESLGFDGYTFGSGTRLTVV.

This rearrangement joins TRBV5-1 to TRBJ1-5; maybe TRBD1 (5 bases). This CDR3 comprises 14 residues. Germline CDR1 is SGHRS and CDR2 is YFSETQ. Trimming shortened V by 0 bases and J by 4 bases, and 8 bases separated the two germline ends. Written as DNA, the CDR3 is TGCGCCAGCAGCTTGGGGGGGTGGAATCAGCCCCAGCATTTT. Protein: CASSLGGWNQPQHF.

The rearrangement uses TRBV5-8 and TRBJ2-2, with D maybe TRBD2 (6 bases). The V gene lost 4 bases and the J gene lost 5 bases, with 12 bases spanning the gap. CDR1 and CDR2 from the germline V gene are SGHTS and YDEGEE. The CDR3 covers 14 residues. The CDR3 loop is CASSQELATGELFF. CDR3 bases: TGTGCCAGCAGCCAAGAACTAGCTACCGGGGAGCTGTTTTTT.

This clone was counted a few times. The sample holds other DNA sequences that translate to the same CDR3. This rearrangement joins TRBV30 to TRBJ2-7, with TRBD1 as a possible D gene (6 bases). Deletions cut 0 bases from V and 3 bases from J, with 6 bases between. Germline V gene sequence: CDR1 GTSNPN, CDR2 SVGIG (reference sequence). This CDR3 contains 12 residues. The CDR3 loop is CAWSVQGYEQYF. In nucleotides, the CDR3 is TGTGCCTGGAGTGTACAGGGCTACGAGCAGTACTTC.

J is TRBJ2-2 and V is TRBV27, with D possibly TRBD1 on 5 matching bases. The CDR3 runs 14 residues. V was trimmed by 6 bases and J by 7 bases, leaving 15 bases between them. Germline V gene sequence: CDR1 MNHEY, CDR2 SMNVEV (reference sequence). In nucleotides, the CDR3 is TGTGCCAGCAGCCTCCAGGGAATAAGCGGGGAGCTGTTTTTT. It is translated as CASSLQGISGELFF.

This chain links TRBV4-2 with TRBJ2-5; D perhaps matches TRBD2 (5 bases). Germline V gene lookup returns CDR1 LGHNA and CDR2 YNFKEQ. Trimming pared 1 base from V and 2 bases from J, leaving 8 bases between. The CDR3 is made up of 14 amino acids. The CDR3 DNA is TGTGCCAGCAGCCAAGGTAGCGCGCAAGAGACCCAGTACTTC. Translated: CASSQGSAQETQYF.